This TCR beta chain came from a study of blood T cell repertoires in COVID-19. On the study more broadly: The United States, Italy and Spain were the sources of the acute and convalescent COVID-19 samples. In each case, the material was cDNA or gDNA derived from T cells, B-cell-depleted T cells, or PBMCs.

Under the authors' procedure: Nucleated cell counts were estimated from reference gene primer amplification. Here immunoSEQ multiplex PCR was the method, and the copy in TCRdb shows in-frame clones only, minus some. V and J calls plus clone size are reproduced from that table; the DNA served to infer D and trimming. The sample carries around 230,000 clones, around 88% recorded once. This CDR3 comprises 14 residues. The germline V gene encodes CDR1 LNHDA and CDR2 SQIVND (reference sequence). Trimming cost V 3 bases and J 2 bases, with 11 bases left between them. Sequencing was performed on peripheral blood. The chain carries TRBV19 and TRBJ2-7; D is unresolved. The TCR originated in a woman aged 50 to 65 with acute or convalescent COVID-19. CDR3 residues: CASSMNRFPYEQYF. The CDR3 nucleotides read TGTGCCAGTAGTATGAATAGATTTCCCTACGAGCAGTACTTC.